The T cell receptor (beta chain) under discussion was sequenced for a study of shared clonotypes between healthy human individuals. Turning to the study itself: Per donor, CD8 memory used one plate, CD8 naive used two, CD4 memory used three and CD4 naive used three. Study-wide findings and caveats: Non-shared clonotypes were found to have lower generation probabilities than the clonotypes that were shared by all four of the sorted-subset donors.

This clone was observed a handful of times. Its antigen is not identified. Some clones are missing from TCRdb's copy, which holds only in-frame ones; the method was immunoSEQ multiplex PCR. Of over a million clones in the sample, about 84% are singletons; the top ten hold roughly 0.61%. The germline gives CDR1 SGHDT, CDR2 YYEEEE. V was shortened by 6 bases and J by 8 bases, with 12 bases between the two germline ends. The CDR3 extends over 12 amino acids. The rearrangement links TRBV5-6 to TRBJ2-1; D gene uncertain. The specimen sequenced was memory CD4+ T cells from PBMCs. Subset defined: CD45RA-negative fraction. This clonotype originated in a man aged 18 to 29 in good health. Some clones in this sample may be carry-over from other donors' samples. CDR3 DNA: TGTGCCAGCACGGCTCGACTGGATGAGCAGTTCTTC. It is translated as CASTARLDEQFF.